Listed here are 12 T cell receptor beta chains from one sample, sequenced in a study of vaccination and CD4 T cells after COVID-19. Their cognate antigens are unknown. Treatment indicated: approximately 11-day PBMC culture with coronavirus spike peptide pools or control peptides (ViraFEST assay). CD4+ T cells that had been cultured provided DNA sequenced with the Oncomine TCR Beta short-read assay. Each CDR3 protein is one row after TCRdb ran MiXCR on the PCR reads. The profile covers more than 12,000 distinct CDR3 sequences, with approximately 55% appearing a single time and about 5% taken by the ten largest. This specimen consisted of CD4+ T cells from blood, cultured in vitro, obtained before SARS-CoV-2 vaccination. The receptors stem from a human donor who had recovered from COVID-19.

CDR3 residues: CASSPGTITGELFF. In nucleotides, the CDR3 is TGTGCCAGCAGCCCTGGGACTATCACCGGGGAGCTGTTTTTT. This chain links TRBV12-3 or TRBV12-4 with TRBJ2-2; 7 nucleotides agree with TRBD2. The CDR3 is 14 amino acids. With 6 bases clipped from V and 4 bases from J, the junction kept 5 bases outside the gene matches.

This rearrangement joins TRBV7-3 to TRBJ2-2; 7 bases fit TRBD1. Germline lookup yields CDR1 SGHTA and CDR2 FQGTGA. After removal of 5 bases from V and 5 bases from J, the junction contained 8 bases not matched to a gene. This CDR3 has 15 amino acids. CDR3 amino acids: CASSPRGGNTGELFF. Written as DNA, the CDR3 is TGTGCCAGCAGCCCCCGAGGGGGCAATACCGGGGAGCTGTTTTTT.

The V call is TRBV28, the J call TRBJ1-6, with TRBD1 matching 10 bases. Trimming took 3 bases from V and 7 from J; bases not matched to a gene: 9. The germline V gene has CDR1 MDHEN and CDR2 SYDVKM. There are 17 residues in the CDR3. The CDR3 DNA reads TGTGCCAGCAGTTTCCGTTCGGGGGGACAGGGGAATTCACCCCTCCACTTT. Residues: CASSFRSGGQGNSPLHF.

In DNA form, the CDR3 reads TGTGCCAGCAGCTTATTTGGGCTCGATGGCTACACCTTC. Its protein product is CASSLFGLDGYTF. The chain joins TRBV7-9 to TRBJ1-2; no firm D call. The V gene lost 2 bases and the J gene lost 6 bases, with 10 bases spanning the gap. Germline V lookup: CDR1 SEHNR, CDR2 FQNEAQ (reference sequence). The CDR3 length is 13 residues. Based on the CDR3 plus reference TRBV7-9 and TRBJ1-2, the full variable domain is DTGVSQNPRHKITKRGQNVTFRCDPISEHNRLYWYRQTLGQGPEFLTYFQNEAQLEKSRLLSDRFSAERPKGSFSTLEIQRTEQGDSAMYLCASSLFGLDGYTFGSGTRLTVV.

This clonotype was seen only once. CDR3 coding DNA: TGTGCCAGCATCCTGCGGGGGAACACTGAAGCTTTCTTT. Translating it yields CASILRGNTEAFF. V is TRBV11-3 and J is TRBJ1-1, with D uncertain. V was trimmed by 7 bases and J by 1 base, leaving 10 bases between them. From germline, CDR1 is SGHNT and CDR2 YENEEA. The CDR3 runs 13 residues. Filled out from reference TRBV11-3 and TRBJ1-1, the complete variable domain reads EAGVVQSPRYKIIEKKQPVAFWCNPISGHNTLYWYLQNLGQGPELLIRYENEEAVDDSQLPKDRFSAERLKGVDSTLKIQPAELGDSAVYLCASILRGNTEAFFGQGTRLTVV.

V and J are TRBV19 and TRBJ2-2; the D is unclear. The germline V and J ends were trimmed by 5 bases and 6 bases, with 7 bases remaining between them. Germline lookup yields CDR1 LNHDA and CDR2 SQIVND (reference sequence). The CDR3 contains 12 residues. This chain's CDR3 is CASSRVAGELFF. Written as DNA, the CDR3 is TGTGCCAGTAGTCGGGTGGCCGGGGAGCTGTTTTTT.

This chain uses TRBV7-6 with TRBJ1-5; 7 nucleotides line up with TRBD1. Germline-derived CDR1 and CDR2 are SGHVS and FNYEAQ. After removal of 1 base from V and 3 bases from J, the junction contained 3 bases not matched to a gene. The CDR3 extends over 15 amino acids. The DNA for the CDR3 is TGTGCCAGCAGCTTAGGACAGGGCCCCAATCAGCCCCAGCATTTT. Its translation is CASSLGQGPNQPQHF.

This clonotype was seen a few times. The chain carries TRBV2 and TRBJ2-3; maybe TRBD2 (6 bases). This CDR3 spans 17 amino acids. V dropped 7 bases and J dropped 3 bases, with 23 bases sitting between them. CDR1 is SNHLY and CDR2 is FYNNEI in the germline V gene. The CDR3 nucleotides read TGTGCCAGCACCATACCAAAACTAGCCTGGTCGACAGATACGCAGTATTTT. Translated, it gives CASTIPKLAWSTDTQYF.

The chain employs TRBV7-2 and TRBJ2-7; the D gene is possibly TRBD1 (5 bases). Germline V gene lookup returns CDR1 SGHTA and CDR2 FQGNSA. The CDR3 contains 13 residues. With 4 bases removed from V and 3 bases from J, the gap between germline ends came to 10 bases. The CDR3 loop is CASSSNRIYEQYF. The CDR3 region has the DNA TGTGCCAGCAGCTCAAACAGGATCTACGAGCAGTACTTC.

In DNA, the CDR3 is TGTGCCAGCTCGCCTGACAGATATAATTCACCCCTCCACTTT. This encodes CASSPDRYNSPLHF. The chain employs TRBV18 and TRBJ1-6; TRBD1 is a possible D gene (5 bases). With 6 bases removed from V and 4 bases from J, the gap between germline ends came to 10 bases. This CDR3 is 14 amino acids long. Germline V CDR1 and CDR2: KGHSH, LQKENI.

The chain recombines TRBV7-2 with TRBJ2-3; unclear D gene. The CDR3 loop spans 14 amino acids. V was clipped by 7 bases and J by 1 base, with 12 bases between them. Germline loops: CDR1 SGHTA, CDR2 FQGNSA. The CDR3 nucleotides are TGTGCCAGCACCCCCGGAAGGCGCACAGATACGCAGTATTTT. Protein product: CASTPGRRTDTQYF.

This clonotype has just one count. The genes are TRBV7-2 and TRBJ1-1; D remains ambiguous. Germline V gives CDR1 SGHTA, CDR2 FQGNSA. The CDR3 has 14 residues. Trimming pared 0 bases from V and 2 bases from J, leaving 7 bases between. The CDR3 sequence: CASSLARHNTEAFF. CDR3 sequence (DNA): TGTGCCAGCAGCTTAGCGCGTCATAACACTGAAGCTTTCTTT.